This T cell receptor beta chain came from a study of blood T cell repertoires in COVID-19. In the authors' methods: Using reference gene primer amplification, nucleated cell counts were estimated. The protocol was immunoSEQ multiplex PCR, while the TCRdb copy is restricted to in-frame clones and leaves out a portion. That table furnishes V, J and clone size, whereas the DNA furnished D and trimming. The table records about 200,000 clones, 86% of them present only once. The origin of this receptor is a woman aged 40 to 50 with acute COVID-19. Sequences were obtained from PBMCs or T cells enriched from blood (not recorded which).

In DNA, the CDR3 is TGTGCCAGCAGCCAAACAGGAGGGGAAGCTTTCTTT. The encoded protein is CASSQTGGEAFF. The chain recombines TRBV27 with TRBJ1-1, with D possibly TRBD1 on 5 matching bases. With 6 bases removed from V and 8 bases from J, the gap between germline ends came to 13 bases. Germline CDR1 is MNHEY and CDR2 is SMNVEV (reference sequence). CDR3 size: 12 residues.